This T cell receptor (beta chain) was captured in a study of Ad26.COV2.S vaccination and SARS-CoV-2 variants. Treatment specified: about 20 received Ad26.COV2.S at low or high dose, single or two shots; about 5 received placebo; per-sample allocation not given. The samples date from day 63 after the first vaccine or placebo injection. TCRdb's table, derived via immunoSEQ multiplex PCR, lists solely in-frame clones and lacks some. The sample yields about 370,000 clones, more than 85% seen once. Sequenced material: peripheral blood, taken in a trial of Ad26.COV2.S vaccine versus placebo. This receptor was identified in a person aged 18-65 years who received the Ad26.COV2.S COVID-19 vaccine or a placebo.

The CDR3 DNA reads as TGTGCCAGCAGCTTGGCGGTAGCGGGGACTAGCACAGATACGCAGTATTTT. Amino acid sequence: CASSLAVAGTSTDTQYF. This sequence joins TRBV5-4 and TRBJ2-3; 8 positions agree with TRBD2. The germline gives CDR1 SGHNT, CDR2 YYREEE (reference sequence). Trimming cost V 0 bases and J 0 bases; bases outside gene matches: 6. The CDR3 extends over 17 amino acids.